These 20 T cell receptor beta chains originate from one sample sequenced in a study of cytomegalovirus exposure and HLA in healthy donors. The PCR contained 60 Vbeta and 13 Jbeta primers. Sequencing was performed with immunoSEQ multiplex PCR; in TCRdb, only in-frame clones are kept and a portion is missing. Here the sample spans under 200,000 clones, just over 75% being singletons. Sequencing was performed on PBMCs. These receptors were obtained from a woman in her 30s in good health and CMV-seropositive.

The chain joins TRBV5-4 to TRBJ2-5; 7 bases line up with TRBD1. This CDR3 region has 15 residues. Germline V CDR1 and CDR2: SGHNT, YYREEE (reference sequence). After removal of 1 base from V and 5 bases from J, the junction contained 8 bases not matched to a gene. The CDR3 DNA follows: TGTGCCAGCAGCTTGCCCCGGGACAGCCTGGAGACCCAGTACTTC. Amino acids: CASSLPRDSLETQYF.

This chain connects TRBV29-1 to TRBJ2-5; D is unclear. CDR3 length: 13 amino acids. Germline lookup yields CDR1 SQVTM and CDR2 ANQGSEA. Trimming cost V 4 bases and J 3 bases, with 12 bases left between them. CDR3 residues: CSVVRSPEETQYF. CDR3 nucleotides: TGCAGCGTTGTACGTAGTCCTGAAGAGACCCAGTACTTC.

A few counts support this clone. The chain combines TRBV19 with TRBJ2-1, with 9 bases lining up with TRBD1. The V gene end was trimmed by 5 bases and the J gene end by 5 bases; junction bases not matched to a gene: 10. Germline V gives CDR1 LNHDA, CDR2 SQIVND (reference sequence). The CDR3 is made up of 16 amino acids. CDR3 protein: CASSWRRDREDNEQFF. The CDR3 coding sequence is TGTGCCAGTAGTTGGCGCCGGGACAGGGAGGACAATGAGCAGTTCTTC.

DNA for the CDR3: TGTGCCAGCAGTTTGATGACAACCTTGAACACTGAAGCTTTCTTT. Translation gives CASSLMTTLNTEAFF. The rearrangement uses TRBV2 and TRBJ1-1; no clear D. Deletions cut 5 bases from V and 0 bases from J, with 13 bases between. Germline V CDR1 and CDR2: SNHLY, FYNNEI. The CDR3 contains 15 residues.

This chain joins TRBV6-1 and TRBJ2-3, with D tentatively TRBD2 (5 bases). The germline V and J ends were trimmed by 7 bases and 0 bases, with 11 bases remaining between them. The germline V gene encodes CDR1 MNHNS and CDR2 SASEGT. The CDR3 loop spans 14 amino acids. CDR3 sequence: CASKEAPSTDTQYF. The CDR3 coding sequence is TGTGCCAGCAAGGAGGCCCCTAGCACAGATACGCAGTATTTT.

The rearrangement uses TRBV6-5 and TRBJ1-1; possible D gene TRBD1, 5 bases. Trimming cost V 5 bases and J 1 base, with 14 bases left between them. This CDR3 region has 15 residues. Germline CDR1 reads MNHEY; CDR2 reads SVGAGI. CDR3 protein: CASSPQGHPNTEAFF. In DNA, the CDR3 is TGTGCCAGCAGTCCCCAGGGTCATCCGAACACTGAAGCTTTCTTT.

The chain couples TRBV5-1 to TRBJ2-3, with 11 bases lining up with TRBD2. The CDR3 covers 15 residues. Germline V CDR1 and CDR2: SGHRS, YFSETQ. V shed 4 bases, J shed 2 bases, and the junction held 3 bases outside the gene matches. This chain's CDR3 is CASSLSGRATDTQYF. CDR3 bases: TGCGCCAGCAGCCTTAGCGGGAGGGCCACAGATACGCAGTATTTT.

The chain uses TRBV18 and TRBJ1-3; 7 nucleotides match TRBD1. The CDR3 sequence is 15 residues long. After removal of 5 bases from V and 2 bases from J, the junction contained 6 bases not matched to a gene. Per germline, CDR1 KGHSH and CDR2 LQKENI. CDR3 nucleotides: TGTGCCAGCTCATTTGGGACAGCCACTGGAAACACCATATATTTT. Translation gives CASSFGTATGNTIYF.

This clone was seen a few times. The V call is TRBV7-8, the J call TRBJ1-2, with D maybe TRBD1 (5 bases). This CDR3 is 14 amino acids long. CDR1 is SGHVS and CDR2 is FQNEAQ in the germline V gene. Trimming took off 5 bases at V and 4 bases at J, with 14 bases between the two ends. DNA for the CDR3: TGTGCCAGCAGCCCTAGACAGACACGCTATGGCTACACCTTC. This codes for CASSPRQTRYGYTF.

J is TRBJ2-1 and V is TRBV28; D gene ambiguous. Trimming took off 3 bases at V and 2 bases at J, with 2 bases between the two ends. Germline V lookup: CDR1 MDHEN, CDR2 SYDVKM. The CDR3 consists of 12 residues. CDR3 protein: CASSFTYNEQFF. The CDR3 nucleotides are TGTGCCAGCAGTTTCACCTACAATGAGCAGTTCTTC.

This clone was seen just once. The chain couples TRBV30 to TRBJ2-7; 8 nucleotides agree with TRBD2. The CDR3 sequence is 15 residues long. Germline V gene data show CDR1 as GTSNPN and CDR2 as SVGIG (reference sequence). V lost 2 bases and J lost 1; bases outside the gene matches: 7. For the CDR3, the DNA is TGTGCCTGGAGTCGGGGGGGAGGGGGATCCTACGAGCAGTACTTC. It encodes CAWSRGGGGSYEQYF.

This chain connects TRBV28 to TRBJ1-5; maybe TRBD1 (5 bases). The CDR3 covers 16 residues. V was clipped by 5 bases and J by 3 bases, with 17 bases between them. CDR1 is MDHEN, CDR2 SYDVKM, per germline. CDR3 residues: CASSRGQRGTNQPQHF. The DNA of the CDR3 is TGTGCCAGCAGTCGAGGACAAAGGGGAACCAATCAGCCCCAGCATTTT.

J is TRBJ2-2 and V is TRBV14; 11 nucleotides line up with TRBD1. The CDR3 covers 16 residues. In germline, CDR1 is SGHDN, CDR2 FVKESK. J lost 5 bases, V lost 4 bases, and 6 bases had no gene match. In nucleotides, the CDR3 is TGTGCCAGCAGCCCAGGACAGGGGGCTTGGACCGGGGAGCTGTTTTTT. It yields the protein CASSPGQGAWTGELFF.

This clone came up once. The chain uses TRBV6-5 and TRBJ1-1; 12 bases align to TRBD1. Germline V gene data show CDR1 as MNHEY and CDR2 as SVGAGI. The V gene end was trimmed by 5 bases and the J gene end by 7 bases; junction bases not matched to a gene: 8. This CDR3 region has 15 residues. The CDR3 loop reads CASSGWDRGQNEAFF. CDR3 DNA: TGTGCCAGCAGTGGCTGGGACAGGGGGCAGAATGAAGCTTTCTTT.

The chain combines TRBV5-4 with TRBJ2-5; D gene uncertain. CDR1 SGHNT and CDR2 YYREEE come from the germline V gene (reference sequence). The CDR3 is 13 amino acids. V was cut by 0 bases and J by 6 bases, with 9 bases left in between. The CDR3 region is CASSLEQSQTQYF. CDR3 nucleotide sequence: TGTGCCAGCAGCTTGGAACAGAGCCAGACCCAGTACTTC.

This chain uses TRBV6-1 with TRBJ2-1, with a possible D match to TRBD2 (5 bases). Germline V lookup: CDR1 MNHNS, CDR2 SASEGT. The CDR3 consists of 13 residues. CDR3 amino acids: CAVLLARDNEQFF. In nucleotides, the CDR3 is TGTGCAGTTTTGCTAGCTCGCGACAATGAGCAGTTCTTC.

CDR3 loop: CASSLVGQAGTGELFF. The CDR3 nucleotides read TGTGCCAGCAGCTTAGTTGGGCAGGCGGGGACCGGGGAGCTGTTTTTT. The chain carries TRBV7-6 and TRBJ2-2; D perhaps matches TRBD2 (6 bases). With 1 base removed from V and 5 bases from J, the gap between germline ends came to 14 bases. The CDR3 runs to 16 residues. Germline assignment: CDR1 SGHVS and CDR2 FNYEAQ.

The chain links TRBV28 to TRBJ2-5; 7 positions match TRBD2. CDR1 and CDR2 (germline): MDHEN, SYDVKM. The V and J ends lost 6 bases and 4 bases, in that order; junction bases with no gene match: 17. The CDR3 is 17 residues long. CDR3 coding DNA: TGTGCCAGCAGAAAGCGGGACCTGCGGATGATAGGAGAGACCCAGTACTTC. The encoded protein is CASRKRDLRMIGETQYF.

The rearrangement links TRBV5-8 to TRBJ1-1, with 7 bases fitting TRBD1. Per germline, CDR1 SGHTS and CDR2 YDEGEE. The CDR3 covers 17 residues. V was clipped by 2 bases and J by 5 bases; unmatched bases: 15. CDR3 nucleotides: TGTGCCAGCAGCTTTATAAGGGCGGAGGGGGCGAGGACTGAAGCTTTCTTT. It encodes CASSFIRAEGARTEAFF.

The count of this clone is one. The chain carries TRBV7-2 and TRBJ1-1, with 7 bases aligning to TRBD1. The CDR3 totals 13 residues. Germline CDR1 reads SGHTA; CDR2 reads FQGNSA. V gave up 3 bases and J gave up 10 bases; unmatched junction bases: 8. The CDR3 sequence: CASSFSQGQRAFF. CDR3 sequence (DNA): TGTGCCAGCAGCTTTTCACAGGGGCAGAGAGCTTTCTTT.